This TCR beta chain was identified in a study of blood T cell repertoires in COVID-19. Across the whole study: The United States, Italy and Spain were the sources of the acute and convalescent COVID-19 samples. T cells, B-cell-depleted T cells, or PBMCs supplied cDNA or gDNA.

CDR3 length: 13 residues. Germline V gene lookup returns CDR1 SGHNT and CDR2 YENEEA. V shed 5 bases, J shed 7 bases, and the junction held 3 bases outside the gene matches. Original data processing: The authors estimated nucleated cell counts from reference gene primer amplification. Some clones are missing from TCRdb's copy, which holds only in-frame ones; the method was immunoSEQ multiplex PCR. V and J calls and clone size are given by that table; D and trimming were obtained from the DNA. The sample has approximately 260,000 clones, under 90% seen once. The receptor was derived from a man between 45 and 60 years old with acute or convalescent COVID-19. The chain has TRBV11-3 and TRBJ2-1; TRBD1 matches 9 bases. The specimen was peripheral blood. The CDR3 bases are TGTGCCAGCAGCCCAGACAGGGGGAATGAGCAGTTCTTC. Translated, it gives CASSPDRGNEQFF.